These 3 T cell receptor beta chains came from one sample sequenced in a study of blood T cell repertoires in COVID-19. The protocol was immunoSEQ multiplex PCR, while the TCRdb copy is restricted to in-frame clones and leaves out a portion. The data show about 190,000 clones, approximately 84% seen once. The sample taken for sequencing was peripheral blood. The receptor set was obtained from an older woman with active or convalescent COVID-19.

V and J are TRBV19 and TRBJ2-2; 9 bases line up with TRBD1. Germline-derived CDR1 and CDR2 are LNHDA and SQIVND (reference sequence). The CDR3 is 16 amino acids. J was trimmed by 3 bases and V by 3 bases; bases with no gene match: 5. The chain's CDR3 is CASSIGRDRDTGELFF. CDR3 DNA: TGTGCCAGTAGTATTGGAAGGGACAGGGACACCGGGGAGCTGTTTTTT.

This clone was observed once. This rearrangement joins TRBV15 to TRBJ2-7, with 8 bases fitting TRBD2. V lost 0 bases, J lost 0 bases, and 7 bases stayed unmatched. Germline-derived CDR1 and CDR2 are LNHNV and YYDKDF (reference sequence). The CDR3 covers 17 residues. The CDR3 nucleotides are TGTGCCACCAGCAGAGATACGACGAGCGGGAGCTCCTACGAGCAGTACTTC. It yields the protein CATSRDTTSGSSYEQYF.

There are many counts of this clone. The genes are TRBV12-3 or TRBV12-4 and TRBJ1-1; no clear D. This CDR3 is built from 12 residues. Trimming stripped 3 bases from V and 4 bases from J, with 6 bases between. The CDR3 nucleotides are TGTGCCAGCAGTTTCGTGGCCACTGAAGCTTTCTTT. Translated, it gives CASSFVATEAFF.